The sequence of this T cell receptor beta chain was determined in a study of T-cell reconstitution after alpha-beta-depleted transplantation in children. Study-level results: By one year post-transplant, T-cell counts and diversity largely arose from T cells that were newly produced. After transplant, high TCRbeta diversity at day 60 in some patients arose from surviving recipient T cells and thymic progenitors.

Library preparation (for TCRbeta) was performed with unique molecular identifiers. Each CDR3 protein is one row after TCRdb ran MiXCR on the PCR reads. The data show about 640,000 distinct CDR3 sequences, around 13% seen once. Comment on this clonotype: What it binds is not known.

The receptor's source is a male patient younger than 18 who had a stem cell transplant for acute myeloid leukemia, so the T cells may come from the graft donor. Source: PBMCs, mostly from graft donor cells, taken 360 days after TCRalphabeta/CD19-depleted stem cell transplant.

CDR3 residues: CSAIPRAVGYEQYF. CDR3 nucleotides: TGCAGTGCTATACCTAGGGCGGTCGGCTACGAGCAGTACTTC. The gene calls are TRBV20-1 and TRBJ2-7; D not certain. Germline V gene sequence: CDR1 DFQATT, CDR2 SNEGSKA (reference sequence). The CDR3 covers 14 residues. V was trimmed by 4 bases and J by 3 bases, leaving 16 bases between them.